Listed here are 25 T cell receptor beta chains from one sample, sequenced in a study of regulatory T cells in long-lasting Graves disease. The time point here: newly diagnosed GD, antithyroid drugs for less than 3 months. Isolated PBMC RNA provided the starting material for the TCR library. CDR3 regions were amplified by Arm-PCR using iRepertoire HTBI primers to build TCR beta libraries. Using its own MiXCR run on the multiplex PCR reads, TCRdb lists one record per CDR3 protein. The table has 550,000 or so distinct CDR3 sequences, more than 10% seen once; the top ten hold 8% to 10%. This sample also belongs to another study, concerning T cells in Graves' hyperthyroidism and ophthalmopathy.

The source material was peripheral blood mononuclear cells (PBMCs), sampled at new diagnosis, from a patient treated with antithyroid drugs. The origin of the receptors is a woman in her twenties or thirties with Graves disease.

At least ten counts were recorded for this clonotype. The chain's CDR3 is CASSGEEGGTQPQHF. CDR3 sequence (DNA): TGTGCCAGCAGCGGGGAGGAGGGAGGGACTCAGCCCCAGCATTTT. V and J are TRBV9 and TRBJ1-5; D is perhaps TRBD1 (5 bases). CDR1 is SGDLS, CDR2 YYNGEE, per germline. V was shortened by 3 bases and J by 6 bases, with 16 bases between the two germline ends. The CDR3 is made up of 15 amino acids.

This clonotype was counted only a few times. The CDR3 sequence: CSVSGTDNEKLFF. The CDR3 nucleotides read TGCAGCGTATCCGGGACAGATAATGAAAAACTGTTTTTT. The gene calls are TRBV29-1 and TRBJ1-4; 7 nucleotides align to TRBD1. CDR1 SQVTM and CDR2 ANQGSEA come from the germline V gene. The CDR3 runs to 13 residues. Trimming took 6 bases from V and 4 from J; bases not matched to a gene: 5.

A few counts support this clonotype. The chain uses TRBV18 and TRBJ2-1; 9 bases are a match to TRBD1. V lost 1 base and J lost 7; bases outside the gene matches: 14. The germline CDR1 and CDR2 sequences are KGHSH and LQKENI. The length of the CDR3 is 18 residues. The CDR3 nucleotides are TGTGCCAGCTCACCACTTCACGGATCGGGACAGGGTTGGAATGAGCAGTTCTTC. Residues: CASSPLHGSGQGWNEQFF.

The chain combines TRBV29-1 with TRBJ2-3; 7 bases are shared with TRBD2. Germline assignment: CDR1 SQVTM and CDR2 ANQGSEA. This CDR3 has 18 residues. V gave up 6 bases and J gave up 0 bases; unmatched junction bases: 18. The CDR3 region is CSVASGRDPLLSTDTQYF. The CDR3 nucleotides are TGCAGCGTGGCTAGCGGACGCGATCCCTTACTCAGCACAGATACGCAGTATTTT.

This clonotype has just a few counts. The chain employs TRBV29-1 and TRBJ2-1, with D perhaps given as TRBD1 or TRBD2 (5 bases each). Germline V gene data show CDR1 as SQVTM and CDR2 as ANQGSEA. This CDR3 region has 16 residues. The V end was cut by 3 bases, the J end by 0 bases, with 15 bases between. Here the CDR3 reads CSVDPPGASSYNEQFF. The CDR3, as DNA: TGCAGCGTTGATCCTCCCGGGGCGAGCTCCTACAATGAGCAGTTCTTC.

This clonotype was seen many times. The J gene is TRBJ2-1, the V gene TRBV3-1; D unclear. V lost 1 base and J lost 6, with 16 bases in between. The CDR3 loop spans 16 amino acids. The germline CDR1 and CDR2 sequences are LGHDT and YNNKEL (reference sequence). CDR3 coding DNA: TGTGCCAGCAGCCAAGTTATGCAGTTATCGGGCAATGAGCAGTTCTTC. This gives the protein CASSQVMQLSGNEQFF.

This clonotype came up many times. In DNA, the CDR3 is TGTGCCAGCAGTGCTGACAGGGGATTGATCTACGAGCAGTACTTC. Amino acids: CASSADRGLIYEQYF. The V call is TRBV2, the J call TRBJ2-7, with 8 bases fitting TRBD1. The germline V gene has CDR1 SNHLY and CDR2 FYNNEI. The CDR3 is made up of 15 amino acids. V shed 4 bases, J shed 3 bases, and the junction held 8 bases outside the gene matches. Full variable domain (outside the CDR3, taken from reference TRBV2 and TRBJ2-7): EPEVTQTPSHQVTQMGQEVILRCVPISNHLYFYWYRQILGQKVEFLVSFYNNEISEKSEIFDDQFSVERPDGSNFTLKIRSTKLEDSAMYFCASSADRGLIYEQYFGPGTRLTVT.

This clonotype was seen ten or more times. DNA of the CDR3: TGTGCCAGCAGTGCCGACAAGGGCTACGGCACAGATACGCAGTATTTT. Amino acids: CASSADKGYGTDTQYF. The chain employs TRBV2 and TRBJ2-3, with D uncertain. The CDR3 runs 16 residues. CDR1 is SNHLY, CDR2 FYNNEI, per germline. The ends were cut back, 4 bases at V and 1 base at J, with 15 bases in the middle.

This clonotype was seen more than once but under ten times. The chain uses TRBV28 and TRBJ1-4, with D possibly TRBD1 on 5 matching bases. The CDR3 sequence is 16 residues long. CDR1 and CDR2 from the germline V gene are MDHEN and SYDVKM. V lost 2 bases to trimming and J lost 6 bases, with 16 bases between them. The CDR3 reads CASSLETVGLDEKLFF. The CDR3, as DNA: TGTGCCAGCAGTTTAGAGACAGTCGGGCTTGATGAAAAACTGTTTTTT.

In its sample, this clonotype was seen many times. The J gene is TRBJ1-5, the V gene TRBV20-1; tentative D call: TRBD1 (5 bases). The germline V and J ends were trimmed by 6 bases and 6 bases, with 30 bases remaining between them. This CDR3 is built from 18 residues. Germline lookup yields CDR1 DFQATT and CDR2 SNEGSKA (reference sequence). The CDR3 here is CSARSIESGRGRGQPQHF. The DNA of the CDR3 is TGCAGTGCGCGAAGCATCGAGAGCGGGAGGGGTCGAGGTCAGCCCCAGCATTTT.

For this clonotype: This may be a read error, as it is one base from a much larger clone. The CDR3 end shows no conserved phenylalanine or tryptophan, and so a read error is likely. The chain has TRBV28 and TRBJ2-7; 13 bases map to TRBD2. After removal of 4 bases from V and 4 bases from J, the junction contained 10 bases not matched to a gene. The CDR3 totals 17 residues. The germline gives CDR1 MDHEN, CDR2 SYDVKM. Written as DNA, the CDR3 is TGTGCCAGCAGTTCCAAAATAGGGACTAGCGGGGATTACGAGCAGTACTTA. Translation gives CASSSKIGTSGDYEQYL.

The chain joins TRBV24-1 to TRBJ2-6, with no clear D. This CDR3 contains 19 residues. V gave up 0 bases and J gave up 1 base, with 15 bases separating them. From germline, CDR1 is KGHDR and CDR2 SFDVKD. The CDR3 reads CATSDLQEEPTSGANVLTF. CDR3 nucleotide sequence: TGTGCCACCAGTGATTTGCAAGAAGAGCCTACATCTGGGGCCAACGTCCTGACTTTC.

Many counts were recorded for this clonotype. The chain recombines TRBV6-2 or TRBV6-3 with TRBJ2-7; 12 bases fit TRBD1. CDR1 is MNHEY and CDR2 is SVGEGT in the germline V gene. The CDR3 is made up of 15 amino acids. V shed 4 bases and J 6 bases; nucleotides not matched to a gene: 7. The CDR3 bases are TGTGCCAGCAGTTCCTTCCGGGACAGGGGGCGCGAGCAGTACTTC. Its translation: CASSSFRDRGREQYF.

This clonotype appeared many times. The V gene is TRBV11-3, the J gene TRBJ1-1, with TRBD1 matching 8 bases. The CDR3 is made up of 16 amino acids. V gave up 7 bases and J gave up 3 bases; unmatched junction bases: 13. Germline CDR1 SGHNT, CDR2 YENEEA. CDR3 amino acids: CASMRQGASRDTEAFF. CDR3 bases: TGTGCCAGCATGAGGCAGGGGGCATCAAGGGACACTGAAGCTTTCTTT.

This clonotype was seen ten or more times. V and J are TRBV28 and TRBJ1-1; unclear D gene. Germline V gene data show CDR1 as MDHEN and CDR2 as SYDVKM. The V end was cut by 3 bases, the J end by 0 bases, with 8 bases between. The CDR3 covers 14 residues. The CDR3 sequence: CASSLLRLNTEAFF. For the CDR3, the DNA is TGTGCCAGCAGTTTGTTACGGTTGAACACTGAAGCTTTCTTT.

Only a few counts were recorded for this clonotype. The V call is TRBV28, the J call TRBJ1-2, with D unresolved. The CDR3 loop spans 13 amino acids. Germline loops: CDR1 MDHEN, CDR2 SYDVKM. V was trimmed by 5 bases and J by 2 bases, leaving 9 bases between them. CDR3 in amino acids: CASSGRFNYGYTF. DNA of the CDR3: TGTGCCAGCAGTGGCAGGTTCAACTATGGCTACACCTTC.

This clonotype has more than one count but fewer than ten. J is TRBJ1-5 and V is TRBV19, with D perhaps TRBD1 (5 bases). The CDR3 loop spans 15 amino acids. The germline V gene encodes CDR1 LNHDA and CDR2 SQIVND (reference sequence). V lost 2 bases and J 3 bases, leaving 11 bases between the germline ends. CDR3: CASSIRGPNNQPQHF. The CDR3 DNA reads as TGTGCCAGTAGTATACGGGGACCTAACAATCAGCCCCAGCATTTT. Combining the CDR3 with reference TRBV19 and TRBJ1-5 gives the whole variable domain DGGITQSPKYLFRKEGQNVTLSCEQNLNHDAMYWYRQDPGQGLRLIYYSQIVNDFQKGDIAEGYSVSREKKESFPLTVTSAQKNPTAFYLCASSIRGPNNQPQHFGDGTRLSIL.

Comments on this clonotype: Possible read error: a much larger clone is one base away. This chain uses TRBV5-1 with TRBJ2-7; D possibly corresponds to TRBD2 (6 bases). The length of the CDR3 is 16 residues. V lost 3 bases and J lost 3, with 19 bases in between. Germline V gene lookup returns CDR1 SGHRS and CDR2 YFSETQ. This chain's CDR3 is CASSSGATFSVYEQYF. The DNA for the CDR3 is TGCGCCAGCAGCTCGGGAGCTACGTTCTCCGTCTACGAGCAGTACTTC.

This clonotype showed up many times. The rearrangement joins TRBV27 to TRBJ1-4, with D uncertain. The CDR3 runs to 13 residues. The ends were cut back, 6 bases at V and 6 bases at J, with 11 bases in the middle. The germline CDR1 and CDR2 sequences are MNHEY and SMNVEV (reference sequence). The CDR3 is CASRGRGYEKLFF. The CDR3, as DNA: TGTGCCAGCAGGGGGAGAGGGTATGAAAAACTGTTTTTT.

The chain uses TRBV13 and TRBJ2-1; 11 bases line up with TRBD1. V lost 6 bases, J lost 2 bases, and 3 bases stayed unmatched. Germline loops: CDR1 PRHDT, CDR2 FYEKMQ (reference sequence). CDR3 size: 15 residues. CDR3 bases: TGTGCCAGCAGTTGGACAGGGGGCGCCTACAATGAGCAGTTCTTC. Translated, it gives CASSWTGGAYNEQFF.

This clonotype was observed a few times. The junction departs from germline at one end; a sequencing error may be responsible. The chain combines TRBV7-6 with TRBJ2-1; D is uncertain. This CDR3 is built from 15 residues. Germline V CDR1 and CDR2: SGHVS, FNYEAQ. The CDR3 bases are TGTGCCAGCAACTTAGTCTCTCAACCCTACAATGAGCAGTTCTTC. Its protein product is CASNLVSQPYNEQFF.

As to this clonotype: A much bigger clone sits one base away, suggesting this may be a read error. In DNA form, the CDR3 reads TGTGCCTGGAGTATAATAGCGGGTTGGTCACCCCTCCACTTT. Translated: CAWSIIAGWSPLHF. The genes are TRBV30 and TRBJ1-6, with no clear D. V was clipped by 2 bases and J by 10 bases, with 15 bases between them. The CDR3 runs 14 residues. Germline assignment: CDR1 GTSNPN and CDR2 SVGIG (reference sequence).

In this sample, this clonotype turned up a few times. Here the CDR3 reads CATSRDPTGRAEAFF. CDR3 nucleotides: TGTGCCACCAGCAGAGACCCGACAGGGAGGGCTGAAGCTTTCTTT. The chain combines TRBV15 with TRBJ1-1, with TRBD1 matching 7 bases. Trimming removed 0 bases from V and 6 bases from J; junction bases left unmatched: 7. The CDR3 has 15 amino acids. Germline V lookup: CDR1 LNHNV, CDR2 YYDKDF (reference sequence).

The rearrangement uses TRBV10-3 and TRBJ2-7, with TRBD1 matching over 10 bases. Germline CDR1 reads ENHRY; CDR2 reads SYGVKD. V was clipped by 2 bases and J by 4 bases; unmatched bases: 2. The CDR3 has 14 residues. The CDR3 loop reads CAISEAGQGYEQYF. In nucleotides, the CDR3 is TGTGCCATCAGTGAGGCGGGACAGGGGTACGAGCAGTACTTC.

This clonotype was counted many times. The genes are TRBV9 and TRBJ2-1; 7 nucleotides agree with TRBD2. The CDR3 runs to 16 residues. Losses at the gene ends were 0 bases for V and 8 bases for J; bases not matched to a gene: 11. Germline-derived CDR1 and CDR2 are SGDLS and YYNGEE. This CDR3 is CASSVVGREGPDEQFF. CDR3 bases: TGTGCCAGCAGCGTAGTTGGGAGGGAGGGCCCTGATGAGCAGTTCTTC.